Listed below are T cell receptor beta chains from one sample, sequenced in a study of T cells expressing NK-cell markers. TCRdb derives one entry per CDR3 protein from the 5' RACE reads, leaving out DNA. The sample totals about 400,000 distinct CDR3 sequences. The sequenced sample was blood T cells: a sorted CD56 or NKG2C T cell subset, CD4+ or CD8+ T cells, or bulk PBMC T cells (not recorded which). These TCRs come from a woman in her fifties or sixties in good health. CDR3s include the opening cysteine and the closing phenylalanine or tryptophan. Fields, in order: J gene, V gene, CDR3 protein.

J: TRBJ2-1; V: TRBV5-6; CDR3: CASSLSRLSYNEQFF
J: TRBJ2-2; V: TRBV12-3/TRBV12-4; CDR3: CASSFASGRANTGELFF
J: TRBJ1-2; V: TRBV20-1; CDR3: CSAREGPEVTF
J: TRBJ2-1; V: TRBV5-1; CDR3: CASSSSRGIGYNEQFF
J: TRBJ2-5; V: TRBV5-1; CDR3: CASSLGRGAPSETQYF
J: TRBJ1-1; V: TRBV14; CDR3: CASSSRPTVNTEAFF
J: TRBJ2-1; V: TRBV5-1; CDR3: CASSLGQGGLPYNEQFF
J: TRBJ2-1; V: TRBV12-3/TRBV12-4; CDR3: CATSARGTWNEQFF
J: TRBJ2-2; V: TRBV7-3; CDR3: CASSVGSTGELFF
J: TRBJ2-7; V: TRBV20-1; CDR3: CSAPPSGSYEQYF
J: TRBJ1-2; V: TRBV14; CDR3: CASSYGTGDGYTF
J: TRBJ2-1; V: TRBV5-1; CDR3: CASSLSGDPRGEQFF